This TCR beta chain was obtained from a study of cytomegalovirus exposure and HLA in healthy donors. The study, taken as a whole, reports: Rarity characterized most TCR sequences, yet some public TCRs appeared in many donors. In a later analysis, compared with equally common non-associated chains, HLA-associated beta chains were more expanded. HLA-A and HLA-B allele assignments for most subjects were reportedly predicted accurately using TCR beta sequences.

Primers included in the PCR were 60 Vbeta and 13 Jbeta primers. Assay used: immunoSEQ multiplex PCR; TCRdb lists only in-frame clones, some missing. This table has 110,000 or so clones, around 76% appearing once. Comment on this clone: Its antigen is currently unknown.

This TCR came from a middle-aged man in good health and CMV-seropositive. Specimen: PBMCs.

The CDR3 DNA reads as TGTGCCTGGAGTCGGGCGGGGGAAGCTTTCTTT. Its translation is CAWSRAGEAFF. This chain uses TRBV30 with TRBJ1-1; no clear D. The CDR3 is made up of 11 amino acids. Germline V gene data show CDR1 as GTSNPN and CDR2 as SVGIG (reference sequence). The V end lost 2 bases, the J end lost 8 bases, and 9 bases lay between the germline ends.